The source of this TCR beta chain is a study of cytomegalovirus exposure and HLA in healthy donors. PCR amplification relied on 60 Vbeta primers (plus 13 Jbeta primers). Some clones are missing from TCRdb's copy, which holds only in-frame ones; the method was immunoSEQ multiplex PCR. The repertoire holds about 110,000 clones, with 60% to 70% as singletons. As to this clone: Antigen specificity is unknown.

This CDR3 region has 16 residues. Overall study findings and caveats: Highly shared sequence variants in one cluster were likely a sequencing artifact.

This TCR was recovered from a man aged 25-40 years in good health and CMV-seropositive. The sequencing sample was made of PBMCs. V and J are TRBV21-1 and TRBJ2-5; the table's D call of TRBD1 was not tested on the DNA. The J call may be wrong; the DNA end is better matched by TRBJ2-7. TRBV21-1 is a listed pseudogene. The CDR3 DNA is TGTGCCAGCAGCAAGACAGGGGGCGCACGGACCTACGAGCAGTACTTC. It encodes CASSKTGGARTYEQYF.